The entry that follows covers one T cell receptor (beta chain) sequence. This entry is derived from a study of blood T cell repertoires in COVID-19. About the research overall: Researchers got acute and convalescent COVID-19 samples from the United States, Italy and Spain. Sample material is recorded as cDNA or gDNA derived from T cells, B-cell-depleted T cells, or PBMCs.

This CDR3 is 13 amino acids long. V was pared by 1 base and J by 6 bases, with 7 bases between. Per the germline V gene, CDR1 is SGHDN and CDR2 is FVKESK. Per the original data handling: Nucleated cell number was recorded as an estimate derived from reference gene primer amplification. TCRdb keeps only in-frame clones here, not all; method: immunoSEQ multiplex PCR. The V and J calls and the clone size are those of that table, but D and trimming were determined from the DNA. Altogether about 120,000 clones are present, 60% to 85% being singletons, with the ten largest covering 2% to 2.5%. The clonotype originates from a man in his 70s with acute or convalescent COVID-19. This chain joins TRBV14 and TRBJ1-5, with unresolved D. The sample comprised peripheral blood. CDR3 in DNA: TGTGCCAGCAGCCAAGCCCCTTTTCAGCCCCAGCATTTT. This gives the protein CASSQAPFQPQHF.